This paragraph covers one T cell receptor beta chain sequence. The antigen is undetermined. The data are from a study of blood T cells in healthy people across ages. Study-wide findings and caveats: In these data, TCR beta diversity tracked strongly with naive T cell percentage.

Sample-barcoded 5' priming and a J-beta primer mix drove a second PCR of roughly 6 to 12 cycles. TCRdb itself ran the 5' RACE reads through MiXCR, one entry per CDR3 protein. The sample gives about 1 million distinct CDR3 sequences, less than 50% of which show up once; under 20% is in the top ten. Trimming pared 5 bases from V and 4 bases from J, leaving 9 bases between. The germline gives CDR1 SNHLY, CDR2 FYNNEI. This CDR3 has 13 amino acids. Sequencing was carried out using blood. The sequence was collected from a woman aged 60-70 years in good health. The V call is TRBV2, the J call TRBJ2-1; D is uncertain. The chain's CDR3 is CASSLTEYNEQFF. DNA of the CDR3: TGTGCCAGCAGTTTGACTGAGTACAATGAGCAGTTCTTC.